This TCR beta chain comes out of a study of blood T cells in healthy people across ages. Primers used in a second PCR of about 7 to 12 cycles were a sample-barcoded 5' primer and a J-beta primer mix. TCRdb reprocessed the 5' RACE reads via MiXCR and lists one record per CDR3 protein. The sample lists hundreds of thousands of distinct CDR3 sequences, 25% to 30% occurring once. The CDR3 runs to 13 residues. With V trimmed by 2 bases and J by 7 bases, 5 bases remained unmatched. From germline, CDR1 is PRHDT and CDR2 FYEKMQ (reference sequence). These records were also assigned to another study, of T cells of mothers and their children.

Sample: blood. This rearrangement joins TRBV13 to TRBJ2-7; 7 nucleotides match TRBD2. The source of this sequence is a boy aged 10-17 years in good health. CDR3 sequence: CASSLKAGSEQYF. The CDR3 nucleotides read TGTGCCAGCAGCTTAAAAGCGGGGAGTGAGCAGTACTTC.